This T cell receptor (beta chain) was sequenced for a study of blood T cells in healthy people across ages. In regard to this clonotype: What it binds is not known.

Combining a sample-barcoded 5' primer with a J-beta primer mix, a second PCR ran for roughly 6 to 12 cycles. TCRdb fed the 5' RACE reads into MiXCR, producing one record per CDR3 protein. This table holds over 1,500,000 distinct CDR3 sequences, around half found once. Researchers collected roughly 9.8 milliliters of peripheral blood from every single donor. The study, taken as a whole, reports: Total diversity from one million sequenced T cells was likely underestimated. Diversity was higher, and naive CD4+ cells more numerous, in long-lived donors than in aged donors.

The sequence came from a woman between 40 and 50 years old in good health. Sample: blood.

CDR3 protein: CASSLGPGTGGYEQYF. The DNA for the CDR3 is TGTGCCAGCAGTTTAGGCCCCGGGACAGGAGGCTACGAGCAGTACTTC. This rearrangement joins TRBV12-3 or TRBV12-4 to TRBJ2-7; 8 bases match TRBD1. The CDR3 length is 16 residues. V gave up 1 base and J gave up 3 bases; unmatched junction bases: 8.